Many counts were recorded for the clone carrying this TCR beta chain. The library targeted TCRbeta and was prepared with unique molecular identifiers. MiXCR was run by TCRdb on the PCR reads, yielding one entry per CDR3 protein. Here the sample spans about 360,000 distinct CDR3 sequences, about 14% being singletons. The ends were cut back, 0 bases at V and 10 bases at J, with 7 bases in the middle. The CDR3 loop spans 12 amino acids. Looked up from germline, CDR1 is SGHAT and CDR2 is FQNNGV. The data are from a study of T-cell reconstitution after alpha-beta-depleted transplantation in children. Material: PBMCs, obtained from the stem cell graft. The TCR was taken from a human donor who donated a stem cell graft to a child with Fanconi anemia. The J gene is TRBJ2-1, the V gene TRBV11-2; no reliable D call. The CDR3 sequence is CASSLEFREQFF. As DNA, the CDR3 is TGTGCCAGCAGCTTAGAATTCAGGGAGCAGTTCTTC.